The clone carrying this T cell receptor (beta chain) has more than one count but fewer than ten. Its specificity is unknown. V was clipped by 5 bases and J by 6 bases; unmatched bases: 6. Germline V gene data show CDR1 as SGHRS and CDR2 as YFSETQ. The CDR3 consists of 14 residues. These data are taken from a study of cytomegalovirus exposure and HLA in healthy donors. General study results and limits: The study listed approximately 170 cytomegalovirus-associated TCR beta chains.

The PCR employed 60 Vbeta primers together with 13 Jbeta primers. Repertoires were generated with immunoSEQ multiplex PCR, while TCRdb's copy carries only in-frame clones and drops some. The sample consists of more than 95,000 clones, over 70% of them appearing once. The chain links TRBV5-1 to TRBJ2-7; 12 positions agree with TRBD1. The clonotype comes from a man aged 35-49 years in good health and CMV-seropositive. The specimen sequenced was PBMCs. The CDR3 loop is CASRPGTGGSEQYF. Written as DNA, the CDR3 is TGCGCCAGCAGACCCGGGACAGGGGGCAGCGAGCAGTACTTC.